These T cell receptor beta chains were read from a single sample in a study of blood T cell repertoires in COVID-19. TCRdb's table, derived via immunoSEQ multiplex PCR, lists solely in-frame clones and lacks some. This sample yields over 100,000 clones, of which more than 75% are seen a single time; about 16% belongs to the top ten. Material for sequencing was peripheral blood. These receptors were taken from a middle-aged man with acute or convalescent COVID-19. Each CDR3 is given with its conserved first and last residue. Each record gives: V gene, D gene, J gene, clone size, CDR3 DNA, CDR3 protein. D genes are given only for firm matches. The size field is filled for only some rows; it gives once, few, many or a size class.

v_gene: TRBV25-1; d_gene: .; j_gene: TRBJ2-3; abundance: .; CDR3nt: TGTGCCAGCAGCAAGCAGGGGTGGGATACGCAGTATTTT; CDR3aa: CASSKQGWDTQYF
v_gene: TRBV15; d_gene: TRBD2; j_gene: TRBJ2-7; abundance: .; CDR3nt: TGTGCCACCAGCAGGAGGGGGACGGGGGGGGCCGAGCAGTACTTC; CDR3aa: CATSRRGTGGAEQYF
v_gene: TRBV9; d_gene: .; j_gene: TRBJ2-2; abundance: .; CDR3nt: TGTGCCAGCAGCGTAGGAGTTAGCGGCACCGGGGAGCTGTTTTTT; CDR3aa: CASSVGVSGTGELFF
v_gene: TRBV12-3/TRBV12-4; d_gene: .; j_gene: TRBJ2-7; abundance: .; CDR3nt: TGTGCCAGCAGTTTGAGTAGCGAATACGAGCAGTACTTC; CDR3aa: CASSLSSEYEQYF
v_gene: TRBV18; d_gene: .; j_gene: TRBJ2-2; abundance: .; CDR3nt: TGTGCCAGCTCACCATTAGCGAACACCGGGGAGCTGTTTTTT; CDR3aa: CASSPLANTGELFF
v_gene: TRBV5-1; d_gene: TRBD1; j_gene: TRBJ1-1; abundance: .; CDR3nt: TGCGCCAGCAGCCAAGGGGGCGGGATGACTGAAGCTTTCTTT; CDR3aa: CASSQGGGMTEAFF
v_gene: TRBV2; d_gene: TRBD2; j_gene: TRBJ2-2; abundance: .; CDR3nt: TGTGCCACCTCGGGAGGCTACACCGGGGAGCTGTTTTTT; CDR3aa: CATSGGYTGELFF
v_gene: TRBV27; d_gene: .; j_gene: TRBJ2-7; abundance: once; CDR3nt: TGTGCCAGCAGTTCCCTGACAGCCTCCTACGAGCAGTACTTC; CDR3aa: CASSSLTASYEQYF
v_gene: TRBV24-1; d_gene: .; j_gene: TRBJ1-3; abundance: .; CDR3nt: TGTGCCACCAGTGATCGGACAGCCGGGGACACCATATATTTT; CDR3aa: CATSDRTAGDTIYF
v_gene: TRBV2; d_gene: TRBD1; j_gene: TRBJ2-7; abundance: few; CDR3nt: TGTGCCAGCGCGGTGGGACAGGGGTCCCACGAGCAGTACTTC; CDR3aa: CASAVGQGSHEQYF
v_gene: TRBV28; d_gene: TRBD1; j_gene: TRBJ1-4; abundance: .; CDR3nt: TGTGCCAGCGGCTTAATGGGGACAGGGGGTTCTAATGAAAAACTGTTTTTT; CDR3aa: CASGLMGTGGSNEKLFF
v_gene: TRBV28; d_gene: .; j_gene: TRBJ1-5; abundance: .; CDR3nt: TGTGCCAGCAGTTTAGACGCGGGCAATCAGCCCCAGCATTTT; CDR3aa: CASSLDAGNQPQHF
v_gene: TRBV11-2; d_gene: TRBD2; j_gene: TRBJ2-3; abundance: few; CDR3nt: TGTGCCAGCAGCAAATGGACTAGCGTTACAGATACGCAGTATTTT; CDR3aa: CASSKWTSVTDTQYF
v_gene: TRBV10-3; d_gene: .; j_gene: TRBJ2-3; abundance: .; CDR3nt: TGTGCCATCAGTGTGAATTCTAGGCCCCCCCGGGATACGCAGTATTTT; CDR3aa: CAISVNSRPPRDTQYF
v_gene: TRBV7-9; d_gene: .; j_gene: TRBJ2-2; abundance: .; CDR3nt: TGTGCCAGCAGAGGGGCAGGCCTCACCGGGGAGCTGTTTTTT; CDR3aa: CASRGAGLTGELFF
v_gene: TRBV5-4; d_gene: .; j_gene: TRBJ1-2; abundance: .; CDR3nt: TGTGCCAGCAGTAAACAGGATAACTATGGCTACACCTTC; CDR3aa: CASSKQDNYGYTF
v_gene: TRBV23-1; d_gene: .; j_gene: TRBJ1-3; abundance: .; CDR3nt: TGCGCCAGCAGTCAGACCCTTAAAACTCAGAGGGACACCATATATTTT; CDR3aa: CASSQTLKTQRDTIYF
v_gene: TRBV6-4; d_gene: .; j_gene: TRBJ1-1; abundance: .; CDR3nt: TGTGCCAGCAGTGAAGGGACGGGGGTGACTGAAGCTTTCTTT; CDR3aa: CASSEGTGVTEAFF
v_gene: TRBV19; d_gene: .; j_gene: TRBJ2-1; abundance: .; CDR3nt: TGTGCCAGTAGGACACGGACGGGAGTGGGCGAGCAGTTCTTC; CDR3aa: CASRTRTGVGEQFF
v_gene: TRBV27; d_gene: .; j_gene: TRBJ2-3; abundance: .; CDR3nt: TGTGCCAGCAGTAACGGGATGGGAGATACGCAGTATTTT; CDR3aa: CASSNGMGDTQYF
v_gene: TRBV28; d_gene: .; j_gene: TRBJ1-5; abundance: .; CDR3nt: TGTGCCAGCAGACGACTTACAGGGAACAATCAGCCCCAGCATTTT; CDR3aa: CASRRLTGNNQPQHF
v_gene: TRBV10-3; d_gene: .; j_gene: TRBJ2-2; abundance: .; CDR3nt: TGTGCCATCAGTGTAGGCGGGGCGAACACCGGGGAGCTGTTTTTT; CDR3aa: CAISVGGANTGELFF
v_gene: TRBV5-1; d_gene: TRBD2; j_gene: TRBJ2-3; abundance: once; CDR3nt: TGCGCCAGCCGCAAACTAGCGGAGTCCGCAGATACGCAGTATTTT; CDR3aa: CASRKLAESADTQYF
v_gene: TRBV5-1; d_gene: .; j_gene: TRBJ1-2; abundance: .; CDR3nt: TGCGCCAGCAGCTTAGCGTACTGGTATGGCTACACCTTC; CDR3aa: CASSLAYWYGYTF
v_gene: TRBV21-1; d_gene: .; j_gene: TRBJ2-5; abundance: .; CDR3nt: TGTGCCAGCAGCAAACCAACTAGCGGGAATTACCAAGAGACCCAGTACTTC; CDR3aa: CASSKPTSGNYQETQYF
v_gene: TRBV28; d_gene: .; j_gene: TRBJ1-3; abundance: .; CDR3nt: TGTGCCAGCAGTTCTCCCGGGGGATACACCATATATTTT; CDR3aa: CASSSPGGYTIYF
v_gene: TRBV11-2; d_gene: TRBD2; j_gene: TRBJ2-1; abundance: .; CDR3nt: TGTGCCAGCAGCCCTAGGGCTAGCGGGAATAGTGGCAATGAGCAGTTCTTC; CDR3aa: CASSPRASGNSGNEQFF
v_gene: TRBV3-1/TRBV3-2; d_gene: .; j_gene: TRBJ1-6; abundance: .; CDR3nt: TGTGCCAGCAGCCAGGGGACACTGAATTCACCCCTCCACTTT; CDR3aa: CASSQGTLNSPLHF